This entry features one T cell receptor (beta chain) sequence. This record belongs to a study of T cell clones after liver transplantation. Profiling relied on immunoSEQ multiplex PCR, and the TCRdb table lists in-frame clones only, not all of them. The repertoire holds more than 100,000 clones, about 88% seen once, with about 2.8% in the top ten. Germline assignment: CDR1 SGHNT and CDR2 YYREEE (reference sequence). V was cut by 0 bases and J by 3 bases, with 7 bases left in between. The length of the CDR3 is 14 residues. This specimen was CD4+ T cells from blood, taken around 50 months after liver transplant. V is TRBV5-4 and J is TRBJ2-4, with no clear D. This receptor was taken from a human patient who received a liver transplant. Some of these T cells may belong to the graft donor. The CDR3 spells CASSLGFDKNIQYF. DNA of the CDR3: TGTGCCAGCAGCTTGGGGTTTGACAAAAACATTCAGTACTTC.